This T cell receptor beta chain was profiled in a study of CD8 T cells in Susac syndrome. RNA was extracted with the RNeasy kit, and a quantity of about 0.45 to 1 ug was reverse transcribed using random hexamers. By means of immunoSEQ multiplex PCR, TCR beta CDR3 spanning 54 Vbeta and 13 Jbeta underwent amplification. From the immunoSEQ multiplex PCR reads, TCRdb called clonotypes with MiXCR, one entry per CDR3 protein. The table has 300,000 to 350,000 distinct CDR3 sequences, under 95% seen once; the top ten hold 0.065%. Per germline, CDR1 SGHRS and CDR2 YFSETQ. Trimming left V 7 bases short and J 5 bases short, with 15 bases between. The CDR3 length is 13 residues.

The sequence was obtained from a human donor with multiple sclerosis. The chain carries TRBV5-1 and TRBJ1-1; the D is unclear. The specimen was CD4+ T cells from PBMCs. CDR3 protein: CASRIIETTEAFF. The CDR3, as DNA: TGCGCCAGCCGCATTATTGAGACAACTGAAGCTTTCTTT.